Below, 23 T cell receptor beta chains from the same sample are listed, as sequenced in a study of T cells after yellow fever vaccination. TCRdb redid the calling of the 5' RACE reads with MiXCR, one entry per CDR3 protein. The sample holds about 300,000 distinct CDR3 sequences, around 6.8% seen once. The specimen comprised PBMCs, sampled roughly seven weeks after the first yellow fever vaccination. The receptors here all came from a man aged 18 to 35 who received the YFV17D yellow fever vaccine.

At least ten counts were recorded for this clonotype. The genes are TRBV20-1 and TRBJ2-3, with D possibly being TRBD2 (6 bases). The CDR3 covers 13 residues. The germline CDR1 and CDR2 sequences are DFQATT and SNEGSKA (reference sequence). V was pared by 1 base and J by 5 bases, with 10 bases between. The CDR3 region is CSARGGLKDTQYF. CDR3 DNA: TGCAGTGCTAGAGGGGGACTTAAAGATACGCAGTATTTT.

At least ten counts were recorded for this clonotype. This rearrangement joins TRBV5-1 to TRBJ2-3; 10 bases agree with TRBD2. CDR3 length: 14 amino acids. J lost 6 bases, V lost 4 bases, and 5 bases had no gene match. Germline V gene data show CDR1 as SGHRS and CDR2 as YFSETQ. This chain's CDR3 is CASSPWTSGDTQYF. In DNA, the CDR3 is TGCGCCAGCAGCCCGTGGACTAGCGGTGATACGCAGTATTTT. Full variable domain (rest looked up from reference TRBV5-1 and TRBJ2-3): KAGVTQTPRYLIKTRGQQVTLSCSPISGHRSVSWYQQTPGQGLQFLFEYFSETQRNKGNFPGRFSGRQFSNSRSEMNVSTLELGDSALYLCASSPWTSGDTQYFGPGTRLTVL.

Only a few counts were recorded for this clonotype. The chain is built from TRBV12-3 or TRBV12-4 and TRBJ1-4; 7 bases line up with TRBD1. Trimming removed 6 bases from V and 2 bases from J; junction bases left unmatched: 3. The CDR3 runs to 14 residues. The CDR3 sequence is CASRKQGTNEKLFF. The DNA of the CDR3 is TGTGCCAGCAGGAAACAGGGGACTAATGAAAAACTGTTTTTT.

The sample holds a few counts of this clonotype. The rearrangement links TRBV7-9 to TRBJ2-5; the match to TRBD1 covers 8 bases. Trimming cost V 5 bases and J 2 bases; bases outside gene matches: 4. The CDR3 is made up of 14 amino acids. CDR1 is SEHNR and CDR2 is FQNEAQ in the germline V gene (reference sequence). As DNA, the CDR3 is TGTGCCAGCAGCCTGGACAGGGAACAAGAGACCCAGTACTTC. Its protein product is CASSLDREQETQYF.

This clonotype was seen ten or more times. The V and J genes are TRBV20-1 and TRBJ1-5; a weak D match, TRBD1 (5 bases). The V end was cut by 0 bases, the J end by 4 bases, with 7 bases between. The length of the CDR3 is 13 residues. CDR1 is DFQATT, CDR2 SNEGSKA, per germline (reference sequence). The CDR3 spells CSARETANQPQHF. The CDR3 DNA reads TGCAGTGCTAGAGAGACAGCTAATCAGCCCCAGCATTTT.

This clonotype was detected many times. The chain carries TRBV30 and TRBJ2-5, with D possibly being TRBD2 (6 bases). The CDR3 loop spans 14 amino acids. Germline V gene lookup returns CDR1 GTSNPN and CDR2 SVGIG (reference sequence). Trimming left V 3 bases short and J 2 bases short, with 13 bases between. CDR3 sequence: CAWRLTRQQETQYF. Here the CDR3 DNA reads TGTGCCTGGAGACTGACTAGACAACAAGAGACCCAGTACTTC.

This clonotype has ten or more counts. This chain links TRBV5-1 with TRBJ2-5; D possibly uses TRBD1 or TRBD2 (5 bases each). The CDR3 loop spans 17 amino acids. Trimming stripped 3 bases from V and 1 base from J, with 19 bases between. Per germline, CDR1 SGHRS and CDR2 YFSETQ. The CDR3 spells CASSSLPPGRSQETQYF. The CDR3 region has the DNA TGCGCCAGCAGCTCCCTCCCTCCGGGACGCAGCCAAGAGACCCAGTACTTC.

The chain is built from TRBV4-1 and TRBJ1-1; D is unresolved. This CDR3 has 12 amino acids. V dropped 1 base and J dropped 5 bases, with 5 bases sitting between them. Germline V gene lookup returns CDR1 MGHRA and CDR2 YSYEKL. The CDR3 protein is CASSQAKTEAFF. The CDR3 region has the DNA TGCGCCAGCAGCCAAGCCAAGACTGAAGCTTTCTTT.

The gene calls are TRBV7-2 and TRBJ1-5; no definite D call. The germline V gene encodes CDR1 SGHTA and CDR2 FQGNSA. The CDR3 is 15 amino acids. The ends were cut back, 6 bases at V and 4 bases at J, with 16 bases in the middle. The CDR3 region is CASSRWSGGNQPQHF. In DNA form, the CDR3 reads TGTGCCAGCAGTCGATGGTCGGGCGGGAATCAGCCCCAGCATTTT.

This clonotype appeared many times. One junction end does not reproduce the germline sequence, and a read error may be involved. The rearrangement links TRBV20-1 to TRBJ2-1; TRBD2 aligns across 11 bases. Looked up from germline, CDR1 is DFQATT and CDR2 is SNEGSKA (reference sequence). CDR3 length equals 16 residues. This CDR3 is CSARETSGVSYNEQFF. CDR3 nucleotide sequence: TGCAGTGCGAGAGAGACTAGCGGGGTCTCCTACAATGAGCAGTTCTTC.

In its sample, this clonotype was seen many times. This sequence joins TRBV29-1 and TRBJ2-3; 7 bases align to TRBD2. The CDR3 consists of 13 residues. With V trimmed by 3 bases and J by 4 bases, 4 bases remained unmatched. Germline V gene data show CDR1 as SQVTM and CDR2 as ANQGSEA. CDR3: CSVEASGSDTQYF. In nucleotides, the CDR3 is TGCAGCGTTGAGGCTAGCGGCTCAGATACGCAGTATTTT.

In this sample, this clonotype turned up a few times. This chain uses TRBV19 with TRBJ2-1; the D is unclear. The CDR3 is 13 amino acids. Germline loops: CDR1 LNHDA, CDR2 SQIVND (reference sequence). V was cut by 4 bases and J by 2 bases, with 6 bases left in between. DNA of the CDR3: TGTGCCAGTAGTACCCGTCCCTACAATGAGCAGTTCTTC. It codes for CASSTRPYNEQFF.

The CDR3 loop is CASSLGGLGGYEQYV. For the CDR3, the DNA is TGTGCCAGCAGCTTAGGAGGGTTAGGGGGCTACGAGCAGTACGTC. This chain connects TRBV7-2 to TRBJ2-7, with D tentatively TRBD1 (6 bases). CDR1 and CDR2 from the germline V gene are SGHTA and FQGNSA. The CDR3 runs 15 residues. Trimming took off 1 base at V and 3 bases at J, with 13 bases between the two ends.

This clonotype has at least ten counts. The V call is TRBV12-3 or TRBV12-4, the J call TRBJ2-2; 9 nucleotides match TRBD2. With 6 bases clipped from V and 6 bases from J, the junction kept 5 bases outside the gene matches. CDR3 length: 14 residues. The CDR3 DNA is TGTGCCAGCAGGGGTAGCGGGGGCCCCGGGGAGCTGTTTTTT. It translates to CASRGSGGPGELFF.

This clonotype has at least ten counts. V gene TRBV7-2 combines with J gene TRBJ2-1; TRBD2 might be the D (5 bases). This CDR3 has 15 amino acids. V lost 1 base, J lost 2 bases, and 9 bases lay in between. Germline-derived CDR1 and CDR2 are SGHTA and FQGNSA. The CDR3 sequence is CASSLGTSPYNEQFF. CDR3 sequence (DNA): TGTGCCAGCAGCTTAGGGACTTCGCCCTACAATGAGCAGTTCTTC.

This clonotype has more than one count but fewer than ten. Germline and junction disagree at one end, which may indicate a read error. The V gene is TRBV4-1, the J gene TRBJ1-1, with D unclear. The CDR3 is 15 residues long. Germline V gene data show CDR1 as MGHRA and CDR2 as YSYEKL. The CDR3 is CASSQGRPMNTEAFF. CDR3 bases: TGCGCCAGCAGTCAAGGACGGCCTATGAACACTGAAGCTTTCTTT.

The genes are TRBV3-1 and TRBJ1-3, with D hard to call. Germline V gives CDR1 LGHDT, CDR2 YNNKEL (reference sequence). This CDR3 is built from 15 residues. V lost 3 bases and J lost 4, with 13 bases in between. The DNA of the CDR3 is TGTGCCAGCAGCCACGGAGGGAGTTCCGGAAACACCATATATTTT. Protein: CASSHGGSSGNTIYF.

The sample holds many counts of this clonotype. This sequence joins TRBV7-2 and TRBJ1-5; tentative D call: TRBD1 (6 bases). V was trimmed by 4 bases and J by 4 bases, leaving 14 bases between them. The germline CDR1 and CDR2 sequences are SGHTA and FQGNSA. This CDR3 is 15 amino acids long. This CDR3 is CASSSQQGPNQPQHF. CDR3 coding DNA: TGTGCCAGCAGCTCACAACAGGGCCCAAATCAGCCCCAGCATTTT.

The chain employs TRBV21-1 and TRBJ2-7; the table names TRBD1, a call not compared with the DNA. TRBV21-1 is a documented pseudogene. The CDR3 loop spans 16 amino acids. As DNA, the CDR3 is TGTGCCAGCAGCTGCGGGACAAGGAGGGGGAATTACGAGCAGTACGTC. Translation: CASSCGTRRGNYEQYV.

The rearrangement uses TRBV29-1 and TRBJ1-2; the match to TRBD1 covers 7 bases. Trimming took 7 bases from V and 8 from J; bases not matched to a gene: 7. CDR3 length: 11 amino acids. Germline CDR1 and CDR2: SQVTM and ANQGSEA. The CDR3 here is CSAERGHGYTF. The CDR3, as DNA: TGCAGCGCCGAGAGGGGGCACGGCTACACCTTC.

This clonotype was counted between two and nine times. V is TRBV7-6 and J is TRBJ2-6, with TRBD1 identical over 7 bases. The V gene's germline CDR1 is SGHVS and CDR2 FNYEAQ. This CDR3 comprises 16 residues. With 1 base clipped from V and 0 bases from J, the junction kept 0 bases outside the gene matches. The CDR3 DNA follows: TGTGCCAGCAGCTTAGACAGGGGCTCTGGGGCCAACGTCCTGACTTTC. It encodes CASSLDRGSGANVLTF.

This clonotype was counted between two and nine times. This rearrangement joins TRBV12-3 or TRBV12-4 to TRBJ2-5; 9 nucleotides match TRBD2. V gave up 6 bases and J gave up 2 bases; unmatched junction bases: 4. The CDR3 length is 14 residues. The CDR3 nucleotides are TGTGCCAGCAGGCTAGCGGGGACACAAGAGACCCAGTACTTC. It codes for CASRLAGTQETQYF.

The CDR3 nucleotides are TGTGCCAGCAGCAAGATGCAGGGCAACGAGCAGTACTTC. As protein: CASSKMQGNEQYF. The V gene is TRBV12-3 or TRBV12-4, the J gene TRBJ2-7; D possibly corresponds to TRBD1 (5 bases). This CDR3 has 13 amino acids. V was clipped by 6 bases and J by 5 bases, with 14 bases between them.